The sequence of this T cell receptor beta chain was determined in a study of cytomegalovirus exposure and HLA in healthy donors. A word on this clone: Its target is unknown.

Whole-study findings and limits: Sequencing probably produced one cluster of sequence variants that were highly shared. More clonal expansion characterized HLA-associated TCR beta chains than equally common others in a later analysis. Fewer N-insertions (relative to the approximately 700-donor mean) were reportedly seen in an Asian-associated ancestry cluster in a later analysis.

60 Vbeta and 13 Jbeta primers were used in PCR. TCRdb's copy holds only in-frame clones and misses some; the assay was immunoSEQ multiplex PCR. The sample has roughly 100,000 clones, over 60% seen once. The germline V gene has CDR1 LNHNV and CDR2 YYDKDF (reference sequence). Trimming shortened V by 0 bases and J by 7 bases, and 7 bases separated the two germline ends. The CDR3 covers 13 residues. This receptor was taken from a woman between 18 and 29 years old in good health and CMV-seropositive. V and J are TRBV15 and TRBJ2-1; D is unclear. Sequencing was done on a sample of PBMCs. The CDR3 sequence: CATSRDLANEQFF. The CDR3 nucleotides read TGTGCCACCAGCAGAGATCTGGCTAATGAGCAGTTCTTC.